This entry describes one T cell receptor (beta chain). Its antigen remains unknown. Generated by immunoSEQ multiplex PCR, the TCRdb table keeps only in-frame clones and is missing some. The table records about 80,000 clones, approximately 90% of them present only once. J lost 3 bases, V lost 4 bases, and 8 bases had no gene match. This CDR3 has 15 amino acids. CDR1 is SEHNR and CDR2 is FQNEAQ in the germline V gene (reference sequence). The data originate from a study of T cell responses to AZD1222 COVID-19 vaccine. Regarding the study as a whole: The donors showed a predominance of white British ancestry and of females, with possible underestimation of clonal diversity. Spike-specific TCR breadth and depth went up after people got two AZD1222 doses.

The sequence came from an adult who received the AZD1222 COVID-19 vaccine. This chain uses TRBV7-9 with TRBJ1-2, with 7 bases fitting TRBD1. Sample: peripheral blood, taken 28 days after the second AZD1222 dose. As DNA, the CDR3 is TGTGCCAGCAGCTCCTACCAGGGGGACGACTATGGCTACACCTTC. It yields the protein CASSSYQGDDYGYTF.